This entry concerns a single T cell receptor beta chain. The antigen is undetermined. The data are from a study of cytomegalovirus exposure and HLA in healthy donors. The V segment lost 4 bases and the J segment 0 bases; nucleotides outside the gene matches: 7. The CDR3 contains 15 residues. Germline CDR1 reads SGHRS; CDR2 reads YFSETQ. Study-wide results and caveats: Earlier findings revealed that most TCR beta V segments proved productive either about 87% or about 30% of the time. An assumption of roughly uniform sequencing depth across donors underlay the presence/absence analyses. Accurate prediction of HLA-A and HLA-B alleles (for most subjects) was reportedly achieved from TCR beta sequences. Among donors in an Asian-associated ancestry cluster, a later analysis reportedly found fewer N-insertions than the roughly 700-donor mean.

The PCR employed 60 Vbeta primers together with 13 Jbeta primers. Data came from immunoSEQ multiplex PCR; TCRdb stores just in-frame clones and leaves some out. The table shows 78,000 or so clones, with roughly 65% occurring only once. This clonotype was obtained from a male donor in good health and CMV-seropositive. The rearrangement links TRBV5-1 to TRBJ2-7, with 7 positions matching TRBD2. The sequenced material came from PBMCs. The CDR3 DNA follows: TGCGCCAGCAGCCCATCGGGGGGTAACTCCTACGAGCAGTACTTC. Translation: CASSPSGGNSYEQYF.